Following are 27 T cell receptor beta chains from one sample sequenced in a study of molecular identifiers for immune sequencing clone quantification. From the PCR reads, TCRdb called clonotypes with MiXCR, one entry per CDR3 protein. The sample has about 320,000 distinct CDR3 sequences; around 21% are singletons. The specimen was naive CD8+ T cells from blood, with Jurkat cell RNA spiked in. This sample's subset: FACS-sorted CD8+CD4-CCR7+CD45RA+ naive T cells. Receptors were obtained from a human donor in good health. Some libraries in this study had Jurkat cell RNA spiked in.

As for this clonotype: A much larger clone sits a single nucleotide away, making a read error possible. The gene calls are TRBV20-1 and TRBJ2-3; 9 nucleotides align to TRBD2. V was clipped by 0 bases and J by 3 bases; unmatched bases: 7. The CDR3 covers 16 residues. Germline V gene sequence: CDR1 DFQATT, CDR2 SNEGSKA (reference sequence). The CDR3 DNA is TGCAGTGCTAGAGATCTGGGGACTAGCATAACAGATACGCAGTATTTT. Protein sequence: CSARDLGTSITDTQYF.

The J gene is TRBJ2-1, the V gene TRBV7-3; D is possibly TRBD2 (6 bases). The CDR3 covers 16 residues. The ends were cut back, 0 bases at V and 0 bases at J, with 9 bases in the middle. Germline CDR1 is SGHTA and CDR2 is FQGTGA. The chain's CDR3 is CASSLTFGSSYNEQFF. The CDR3 nucleotides are TGTGCCAGCAGCTTAACCTTCGGGAGCTCCTACAATGAGCAGTTCTTC.

In its sample, this clonotype was seen many times. The V and J genes are TRBV5-1 and TRBJ1-1; 7 bases map to TRBD1. CDR3 length: 14 amino acids. CDR1 SGHRS and CDR2 YFSETQ come from the germline V gene. Losses at the gene ends were 3 bases for V and 1 base for J; bases not matched to a gene: 3. CDR3 nucleotides: TGCGCCAGCAGCTACGGACAGGCGAACACTGAAGCTTTCTTT. Amino acids: CASSYGQANTEAFF.

This clonotype has ten or more counts. This chain joins TRBV5-5 and TRBJ1-1, with no clear D. Germline V CDR1 and CDR2: SGHKS, YYEKEE (reference sequence). V was clipped by 4 bases and J by 3 bases, with 7 bases between them. The CDR3 covers 12 residues. The CDR3 nucleotides are TGTGCCAGCAGCACCGAATACACTGAAGCTTTCTTT. It encodes CASSTEYTEAFF.

This clonotype came up a few times. V usage is TRBV28 and J usage is TRBJ2-1; D not resolved. The germline V gene encodes CDR1 MDHEN and CDR2 SYDVKM. Trimming removed 2 bases from V and 2 bases from J, with 10 bases in between. The CDR3 totals 15 residues. In DNA, the CDR3 is TGTGCCAGCAGTTTACCAGGTCCTACCTACAATGAGCAGTTCTTC. The encoded protein is CASSLPGPTYNEQFF.

At least ten counts were recorded for this clonotype. CDR3 sequence (DNA): TGTGCCAGCAGCTTAGGACAGGGTACGGAGACCCAGTACTTC. As protein: CASSLGQGTETQYF. The J gene is TRBJ2-5, the V gene TRBV7-8, with 7 bases aligning to TRBD1. V lost 1 base to trimming and J lost 5 bases; unmatched junction nucleotides: 4. There are 14 residues in the CDR3. CDR1 SGHVS and CDR2 FQNEAQ come from the germline V gene.

This clonotype was seen at least ten times. The V and J genes are TRBV29-1 and TRBJ1-3; D gene uncertain. The CDR3 is made up of 13 amino acids. Germline V CDR1 and CDR2: SQVTM, ANQGSEA. V dropped 0 bases and J dropped 6 bases, with 9 bases sitting between them. CDR3: CSVEDRQLNTIYF. CDR3 nucleotide sequence: TGCAGCGTTGAAGATCGGCAGTTAAACACCATATATTTT.

This clonotype was found many times. CDR3: CASSAGISQPQHF. The CDR3 DNA is TGTGCCAGCAGCGCAGGGATCTCTCAGCCCCAGCATTTT. The chain recombines TRBV6-2 or TRBV6-3 with TRBJ1-5; TRBD1 might be the D (5 bases). The CDR3 is 13 residues long. V was clipped by 6 bases and J by 6 bases, with 12 bases between them. The germline CDR1 and CDR2 sequences are MNHEY and SVGEGT.

The V call is TRBV4-3, the J call TRBJ1-1; the D is unclear. The CDR3 spans 15 residues. V lost 0 bases, J lost 1 base, and 9 bases lay in between. Germline CDR1 is LGHNA and CDR2 is YSLEER. The CDR3 sequence is CASSQDRSPNTEAFF. The CDR3 DNA reads as TGCGCCAGCAGCCAAGATCGCAGCCCGAACACTGAAGCTTTCTTT.

For this clonotype: A read error is possible here, since a much larger clone lies one base away. The V and J genes are TRBV20-1 and TRBJ2-3, with D perhaps TRBD2 (5 bases). The CDR3 has 13 residues. CDR1 and CDR2 from the germline V gene are DFQATT and SNEGSKA (reference sequence). CDR3: CSARLSSTDTPYF. For the CDR3, the DNA is TGCAGTGCTAGACTGTCTAGCACAGATACGCCGTATTTT.

This clonotype was picked up a small number of times. The gene calls are TRBV6-5 and TRBJ2-3; D unclear. The CDR3 runs 16 residues. Trimming took off 0 bases at V and 4 bases at J, with 14 bases between the two ends. CDR1 and CDR2 (germline): MNHEY, SVGAGI. The CDR3 DNA reads as TGTGCCAGCAGTTACTCGGGCTCTAGTCTGCCAGATACGCAGTATTTT. Translation: CASSYSGSSLPDTQYF.

This clonotype was counted many times. The J gene is TRBJ2-1, the V gene TRBV7-2; 10 positions match TRBD2. V shed 2 bases, J shed 0 bases, and the junction held 4 bases outside the gene matches. The germline V gene has CDR1 SGHTA and CDR2 FQGNSA. CDR3 length: 17 residues. The CDR3, as DNA: TGTGCCAGCAGCTTAATCGAGCGGGAGGGCTCCTACAATGAGCAGTTCTTC. It specifies CASSLIEREGSYNEQFF.

This clonotype occurred many times. V usage is TRBV5-1 and J usage is TRBJ2-1; 11 bases are a match to TRBD2. Per germline, CDR1 SGHRS and CDR2 YFSETQ. V was pared by 5 bases and J by 4 bases, with 5 bases of the junction left unmatched. The CDR3 is 15 amino acids. The CDR3 loop reads CASRTSSGGYNEQFF. Here the CDR3 DNA reads TGCGCCAGCAGGACGTCTAGCGGGGGGTACAATGAGCAGTTCTTC.

In its sample, this clonotype was seen many times. This chain links TRBV27 with TRBJ1-2, with D tentatively TRBD1 (6 bases). The V gene's germline CDR1 is MNHEY and CDR2 SMNVEV (reference sequence). This CDR3 has 16 amino acids. Trimming shortened V by 5 bases and J by 4 bases, and 20 bases separated the two germline ends. CDR3 bases: TGTGCCAGCAGTCCCGGGAGTGGGGGCGATTTCTATGGCTACACCTTC. Its protein product is CASSPGSGGDFYGYTF.

Regarding this clonotype: This may arise from a read error, as a much more abundant clone is one base away. As the CDR3 is not closed by the conserved phenylalanine or tryptophan, this likely results from a read error. V and J are TRBV19 and TRBJ2-7; 7 bases match TRBD1. V dropped 5 bases and J dropped 2; count of bases not matched to a gene: 9. CDR3 length equals 15 residues. In germline, CDR1 is LNHDA, CDR2 SQIVND (reference sequence). CDR3 sequence (DNA): TGTGCCAGTAGTTACCGGGACAGCGAAACCTACGAGCAGTACTCC. Translated, it gives CASSYRDSETYEQYS.

About this clonotype: Given a much more abundant clone one base away, this may be a read error. The chain uses TRBV30 and TRBJ1-1; D remains ambiguous. The CDR3 has 13 amino acids. Germline loops: CDR1 GTSNPN, CDR2 SVGIG (reference sequence). CDR3 nucleotide sequence: TGTGCCTGGAGCCCTCTTTGGAACACTGAAGCTCTCTTT. Residues: CAWSPLWNTEALF.

In this sample, this clonotype turned up many times. This chain uses TRBV19 with TRBJ2-3; D is ambiguous. The V gene's germline CDR1 is LNHDA and CDR2 SQIVND (reference sequence). The CDR3 length is 16 residues. V was cut by 3 bases and J by 2 bases, with 15 bases left in between. CDR3 sequence reads: CASSIPTVESTDTQYF. The CDR3 DNA is TGTGCCAGTAGTATTCCTACGGTCGAGTCCACAGATACGCAGTATTTT.

This clonotype was seen ten or more times. The chain employs TRBV20-1 and TRBJ2-7; D not resolved. The CDR3 consists of 12 residues. Germline V gene data show CDR1 as DFQATT and CDR2 as SNEGSKA (reference sequence). V was pared by 3 bases and J by 4 bases, with 10 bases between. This CDR3 reads CSARFAGYEQYF. CDR3 bases: TGCAGTGCTAGGTTCGCTGGGTACGAGCAGTACTTC.

This clonotype appeared many times. V and J are TRBV5-6 and TRBJ2-4; 7 bases match TRBD1. The V gene end was trimmed by 0 bases and the J gene end by 9 bases; junction bases not matched to a gene: 3. CDR1 is SGHDT, CDR2 YYEEEE, per germline. The CDR3 sequence is 13 residues long. DNA of the CDR3: TGTGCCAGCAGCTTGGGGACAGGCACCATTCAGTACTTC. Amino acid sequence: CASSLGTGTIQYF.

Remarks on this clonotype: A much larger clone lies one base from this, so it may be a read error. The chain employs TRBV7-9 and TRBJ2-2; unclear D gene. The germline V gene has CDR1 SEHNR and CDR2 FQNEAQ (reference sequence). This CDR3 region has 12 residues. The V and J ends lost 4 bases and 6 bases respectively, with 6 bases between them. The CDR3 DNA sequence: TGTGCCAGCAGCTCAGCTCCCGGGGAGCTGTTTTTT. It specifies CASSSAPGELFF.

This sequence joins TRBV11-2 and TRBJ2-3, with 13 bases aligning to TRBD2. The CDR3 is 16 residues long. Germline loops: CDR1 SGHAT, CDR2 FQNNGV. The V segment lost 5 bases and the J segment 5 bases; nucleotides outside the gene matches: 7. This chain's CDR3 is CASSETSGGAGDTQYF. As DNA, the CDR3 is TGTGCCAGCAGCGAAACTAGCGGGGGGGCTGGAGATACGCAGTATTTT.

This clonotype has at least ten counts. The chain has TRBV27 and TRBJ2-7, with a possible D match to TRBD1 (6 bases). This CDR3 has 15 residues. Germline V lookup: CDR1 MNHEY, CDR2 SMNVEV (reference sequence). V shed 2 bases and J shed 6 bases, with 17 bases lying between them. Written as DNA, the CDR3 is TGTGCCAGCAGTTTAGGGCCAGGGGAGTGGCGCGAGCAGTACTTC. Its translation is CASSLGPGEWREQYF.

This clonotype was recorded a few times. The CDR3 here is CAWSYIAGGQTDTQYF. CDR3 nucleotide sequence: TGTGCCTGGAGTTATATAGCGGGGGGGCAAACAGATACGCAGTATTTT. This chain connects TRBV30 to TRBJ2-3; 11 bases match TRBD2. Trimming took 2 bases from V and 3 from J; bases not matched to a gene: 7. Germline-derived CDR1 and CDR2 are GTSNPN and SVGIG (reference sequence). The CDR3 is made up of 16 amino acids.

This chain uses TRBV6-5 with TRBJ2-3; D may be TRBD1 (6 bases). The CDR3 runs to 16 residues. Trimming left V 6 bases short and J 1 base short, with 17 bases between. Looked up from germline, CDR1 is MNHEY and CDR2 is SVGAGI. The CDR3 loop is CASRVTLGAGTDTQYF. CDR3 in DNA: TGTGCCAGCAGAGTTACATTGGGGGCCGGCACAGATACGCAGTATTTT.

Details on this clonotype: A much larger clone sits a single nucleotide away, making a read error possible. This rearrangement joins TRBV29-1 to TRBJ2-3; D possibly corresponds to TRBD2 (5 bases). Deletions cut 6 bases from V and 5 bases from J, with 6 bases between. The CDR3 has 10 residues. CDR1 is SQVTM, CDR2 ANQGSEA, per germline. CDR3 loop: CSVGVDTQYF. CDR3 nucleotide sequence: TGCAGCGTCGGGGTAGATACGCAGTATTTT.

This clonotype was seen ten or more times. This chain connects TRBV30 to TRBJ2-3; D is unclear. CDR3 length equals 10 residues. CDR1 and CDR2 (germline): GTSNPN, SVGIG (reference sequence). V was trimmed by 7 bases and J by 5 bases, leaving 7 bases between them. In DNA, the CDR3 is TGTGCCTACCGATTAGATACGCAGTATTTT. This gives the protein CAYRLDTQYF.

Many counts were recorded for this clonotype. J is TRBJ1-5 and V is TRBV19; D remains unclear. The CDR3 extends over 13 amino acids. V gave up 4 bases and J gave up 1 base, with 5 bases separating them. Germline CDR1 reads LNHDA; CDR2 reads SQIVND (reference sequence). CDR3 DNA sequence: TGTGCCAGTAGTACACAGAGCAATCAGCCCCAGCATTTT. Protein sequence: CASSTQSNQPQHF.